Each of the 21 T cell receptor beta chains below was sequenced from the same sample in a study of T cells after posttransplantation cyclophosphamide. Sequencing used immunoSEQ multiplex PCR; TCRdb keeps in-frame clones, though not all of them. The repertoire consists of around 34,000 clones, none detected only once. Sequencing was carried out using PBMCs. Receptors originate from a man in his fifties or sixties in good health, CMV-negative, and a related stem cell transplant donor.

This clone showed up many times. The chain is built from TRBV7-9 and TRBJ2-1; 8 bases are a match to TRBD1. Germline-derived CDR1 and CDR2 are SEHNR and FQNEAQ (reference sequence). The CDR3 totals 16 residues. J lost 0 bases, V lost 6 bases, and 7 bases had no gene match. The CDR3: CASRNRDRSSYNEQFF. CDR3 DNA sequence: TGTGCCAGCAGGAACCGGGACAGGAGCTCCTACAATGAGCAGTTCTTC. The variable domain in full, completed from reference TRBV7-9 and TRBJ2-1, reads DTGVSQNPRHKITKRGQNVTFRCDPISEHNRLYWYRQTLGQGPEFLTYFQNEAQLEKSRLLSDRFSAERPKGSFSTLEIQRTEQGDSAMYLCASRNRDRSSYNEQFFGPGTRLTVL.

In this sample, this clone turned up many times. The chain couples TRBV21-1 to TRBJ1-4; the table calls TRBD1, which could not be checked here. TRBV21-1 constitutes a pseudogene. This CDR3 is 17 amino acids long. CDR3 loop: CASSKGSYRGLSEKLFF. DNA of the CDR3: TGTGCCAGCAGCAAAGGGTCCTACAGGGGTTTAAGTGAAAAACTGTTTTTT.

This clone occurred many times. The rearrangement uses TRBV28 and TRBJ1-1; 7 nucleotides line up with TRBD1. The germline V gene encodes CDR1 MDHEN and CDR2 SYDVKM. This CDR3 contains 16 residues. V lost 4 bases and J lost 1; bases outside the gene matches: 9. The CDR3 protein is CASSSTGVNRNTEAFF. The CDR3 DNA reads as TGTGCCAGCAGTTCAACAGGGGTCAACAGGAACACTGAAGCTTTCTTT.

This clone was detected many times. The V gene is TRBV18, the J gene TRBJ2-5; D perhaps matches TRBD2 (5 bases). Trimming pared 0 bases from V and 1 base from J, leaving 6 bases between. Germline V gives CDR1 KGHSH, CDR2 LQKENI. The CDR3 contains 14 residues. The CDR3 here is CASSPPGVQETQYF. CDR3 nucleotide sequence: TGTGCCAGCTCACCACCCGGGGTCCAAGAGACCCAGTACTTC.

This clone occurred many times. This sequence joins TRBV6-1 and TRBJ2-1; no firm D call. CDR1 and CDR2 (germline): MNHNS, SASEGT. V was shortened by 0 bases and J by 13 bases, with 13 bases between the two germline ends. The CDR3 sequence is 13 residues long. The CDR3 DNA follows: TGTGCCAGCAGTGAAGCAACTACTACCCCCCAGTTCTTC. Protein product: CASSEATTTPQFF.

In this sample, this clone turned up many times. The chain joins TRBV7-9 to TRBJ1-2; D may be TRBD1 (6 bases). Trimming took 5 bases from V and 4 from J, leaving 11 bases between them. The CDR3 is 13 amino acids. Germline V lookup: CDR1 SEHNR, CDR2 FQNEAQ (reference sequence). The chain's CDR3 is CASSPGQIYGYTF. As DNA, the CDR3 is TGTGCCAGCAGCCCCGGACAGATCTATGGCTACACCTTC.

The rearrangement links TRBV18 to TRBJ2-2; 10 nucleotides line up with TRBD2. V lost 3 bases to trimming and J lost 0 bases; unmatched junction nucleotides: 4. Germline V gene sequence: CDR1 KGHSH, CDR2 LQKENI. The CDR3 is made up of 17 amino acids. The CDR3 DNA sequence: TGTGCCAGCTCACCGCTAGCGGGAGACGCGAACACCGGGGAGCTGTTTTTT. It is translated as CASSPLAGDANTGELFF.

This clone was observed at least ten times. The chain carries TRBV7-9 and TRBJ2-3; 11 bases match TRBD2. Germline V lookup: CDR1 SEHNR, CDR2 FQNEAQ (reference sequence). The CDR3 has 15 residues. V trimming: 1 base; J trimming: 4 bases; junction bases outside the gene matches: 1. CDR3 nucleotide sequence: TGTGCCAGCAGCTTAGTAGCGGGGGGGCCAGATACGCAGTATTTT. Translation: CASSLVAGGPDTQYF.

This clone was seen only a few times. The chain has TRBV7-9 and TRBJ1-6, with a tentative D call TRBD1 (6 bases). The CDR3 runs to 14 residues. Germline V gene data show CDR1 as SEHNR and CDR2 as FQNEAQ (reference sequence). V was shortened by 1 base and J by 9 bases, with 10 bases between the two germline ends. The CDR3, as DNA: TGTGCCAGCAGCTTAGGGAGGGGGGGTTCACCCCTCCACTTT. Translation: CASSLGRGGSPLHF.

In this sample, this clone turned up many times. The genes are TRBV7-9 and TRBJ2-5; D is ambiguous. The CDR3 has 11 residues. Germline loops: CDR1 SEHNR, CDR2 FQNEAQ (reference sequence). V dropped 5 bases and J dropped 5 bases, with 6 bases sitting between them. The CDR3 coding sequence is TGTGCCAGCAGCCAACTGGAGACCCAGTACTTC. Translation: CASSQLETQYF.

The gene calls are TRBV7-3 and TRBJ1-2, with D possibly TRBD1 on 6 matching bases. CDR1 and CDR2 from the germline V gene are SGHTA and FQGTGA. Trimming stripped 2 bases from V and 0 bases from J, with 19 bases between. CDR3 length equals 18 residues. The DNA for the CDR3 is TGTGCCAGCAGCTTAGAGGCCGTCAGGGGACCTTCTAACTATGGCTACACCTTC. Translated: CASSLEAVRGPSNYGYTF.

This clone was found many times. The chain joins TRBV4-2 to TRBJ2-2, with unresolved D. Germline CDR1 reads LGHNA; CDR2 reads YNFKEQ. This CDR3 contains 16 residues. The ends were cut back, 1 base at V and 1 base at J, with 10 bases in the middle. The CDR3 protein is CASSQASLGNTGELFF. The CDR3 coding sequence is TGTGCCAGCAGCCAAGCGTCACTTGGGAACACCGGGGAGCTGTTTTTT.

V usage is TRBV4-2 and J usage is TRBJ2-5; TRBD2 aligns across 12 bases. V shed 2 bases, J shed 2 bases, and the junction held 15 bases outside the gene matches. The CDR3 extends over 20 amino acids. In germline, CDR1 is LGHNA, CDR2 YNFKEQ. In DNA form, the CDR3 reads TGTGCCAGCAGCCAAAAACCGCTAGCGGGGGGGCCCCCCCAACAAGAGACCCAGTACTTC. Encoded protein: CASSQKPLAGGPPQQETQYF.

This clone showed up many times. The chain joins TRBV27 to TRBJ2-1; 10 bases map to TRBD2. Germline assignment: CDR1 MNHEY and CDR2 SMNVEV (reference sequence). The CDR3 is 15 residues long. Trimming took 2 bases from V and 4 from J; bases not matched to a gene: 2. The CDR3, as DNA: TGTGCCAGCAGTTTACTAGCGGGAGCGTACAATGAGCAGTTCTTC. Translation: CASSLLAGAYNEQFF.

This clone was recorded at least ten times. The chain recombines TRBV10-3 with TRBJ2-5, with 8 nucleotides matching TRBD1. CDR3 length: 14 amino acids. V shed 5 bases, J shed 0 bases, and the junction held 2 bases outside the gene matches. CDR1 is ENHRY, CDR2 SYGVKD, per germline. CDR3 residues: CAISRQGNQETQYF. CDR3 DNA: TGTGCCATCAGTCGACAGGGGAACCAAGAGACCCAGTACTTC.

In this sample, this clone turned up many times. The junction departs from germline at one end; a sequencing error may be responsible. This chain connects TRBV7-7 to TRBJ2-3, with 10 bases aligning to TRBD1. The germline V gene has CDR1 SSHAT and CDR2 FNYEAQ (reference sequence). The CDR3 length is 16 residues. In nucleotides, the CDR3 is TGTGCTAGCAGCTCAGCCTGGGGACAGGGGTTTGATACGCAGTATTTT. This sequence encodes CASSSAWGQGFDTQYF. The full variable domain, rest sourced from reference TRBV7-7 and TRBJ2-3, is GAGVSQSPRYKVTKRGQDVTLRCDPISSHATLYWYQQALGQGPEFLTYFNYEAQPDKSGLPSDRFSAERPEGSISTLTIQRTEQRDSAMYRCASSSAWGQGFDTQYFGPGTRLTVL.

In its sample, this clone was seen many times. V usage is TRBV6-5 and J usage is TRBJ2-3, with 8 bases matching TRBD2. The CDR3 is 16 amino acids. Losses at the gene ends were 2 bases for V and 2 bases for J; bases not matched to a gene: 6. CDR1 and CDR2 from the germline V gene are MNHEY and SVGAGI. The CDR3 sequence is CASSYVSGALTDTQYF. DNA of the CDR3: TGTGCCAGCAGTTACGTTAGCGGGGCGCTCACAGATACGCAGTATTTT.

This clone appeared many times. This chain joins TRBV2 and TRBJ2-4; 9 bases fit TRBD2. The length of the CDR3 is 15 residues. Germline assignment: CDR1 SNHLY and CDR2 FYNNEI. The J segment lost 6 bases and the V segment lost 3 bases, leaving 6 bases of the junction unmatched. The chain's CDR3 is CASSDTSGLLNIQYF. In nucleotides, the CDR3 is TGTGCCAGCAGTGATACTAGCGGGCTATTAAACATTCAGTACTTC.

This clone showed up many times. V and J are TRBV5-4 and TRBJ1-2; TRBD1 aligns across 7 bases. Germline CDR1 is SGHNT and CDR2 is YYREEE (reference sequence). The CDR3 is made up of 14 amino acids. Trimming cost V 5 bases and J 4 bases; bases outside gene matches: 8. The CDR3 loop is CASRPSTGTYGYTF. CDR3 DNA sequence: TGTGCCAGCAGACCCTCGACAGGGACCTATGGCTACACCTTC.

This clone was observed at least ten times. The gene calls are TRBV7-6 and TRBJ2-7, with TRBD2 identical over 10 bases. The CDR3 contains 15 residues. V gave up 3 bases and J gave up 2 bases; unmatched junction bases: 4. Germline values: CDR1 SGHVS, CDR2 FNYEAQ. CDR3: CASSFGTSEAYEQYF. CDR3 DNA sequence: TGTGCCAGCAGCTTCGGGACTAGCGAGGCCTACGAGCAGTACTTC.

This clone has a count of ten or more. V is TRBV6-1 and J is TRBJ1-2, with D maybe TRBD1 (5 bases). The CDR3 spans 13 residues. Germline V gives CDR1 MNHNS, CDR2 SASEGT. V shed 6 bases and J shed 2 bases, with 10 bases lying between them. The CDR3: CASRPDRNYGYTF. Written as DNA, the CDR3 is TGTGCCAGCAGACCCGACAGAAACTATGGCTACACCTTC.